This entry concerns a single TCR beta chain. Produced via immunoSEQ multiplex PCR; TCRdb's table is partial and in-frame only. The table lists 90,000 to 120,000 clones, about nine tenths of them singletons. With 2 bases clipped from V and 9 bases from J, the junction kept 5 bases outside the gene matches. The germline V gene has CDR1 SGDLS and CDR2 YYNGEE. CDR3 length: 13 residues. The sample originates from a study of T cell changes during pregnancy in multiple sclerosis. The rearrangement joins TRBV9 to TRBJ2-1, with TRBD2 identical over 7 bases. The receptor comes from a female donor with multiple sclerosis, enrolled in a pregnancy study. Sequencing used peripheral blood, obtained after pregnancy. CDR3 protein: CASSVSGDGEQFF. The CDR3 DNA sequence: TGTGCCAGCAGCGTCAGCGGGGATGGTGAGCAGTTCTTC.